Listed here are 2 T cell receptor beta chains from one sample, sequenced in a study of T cells after yellow fever vaccination. TCRdb passed the 5' RACE reads through MiXCR, listing each CDR3 protein once. In the table there are 250,000 to 400,000 distinct CDR3 sequences, 4.1% of which are singletons. The sample consisted of PBMCs, taken 5 days after the yellow fever booster vaccination. These receptors all stem from a man between 18 and 29 years old who received the YFV17D yellow fever vaccine.

This clonotype was counted many times. The chain couples TRBV7-9 to TRBJ2-1; TRBD2 matches 8 bases. The V and J ends lost 4 bases and 10 bases, in that order; junction bases with no gene match: 12. The length of the CDR3 is 15 residues. Germline V gene sequence: CDR1 SEHNR, CDR2 FQNEAQ (reference sequence). The CDR3 coding sequence is TGTGCCAGCAGCTCCGGTAGCGGGGCGCCCCTGGAGCAGTTCTTC. It codes for CASSSGSGAPLEQFF.

This clonotype was recorded a few times. This sequence joins TRBV5-1 and TRBJ2-3, with D possibly TRBD2 on 5 matching bases. Trimming stripped 0 bases from V and 0 bases from J, with 8 bases between. The germline gives CDR1 SGHRS, CDR2 YFSETQ. The CDR3 is 15 residues long. In DNA, the CDR3 is TGCGCCAGCAGCTTGGTGAGGGTTAGCACAGATACGCAGTATTTT. Protein sequence: CASSLVRVSTDTQYF.